The rows below give T cell receptor beta chains drawn from one sample of a study of neurological immune-mediated disorders. From the 5' RACE reads, TCRdb called clonotypes with MiXCR, one entry per CDR3 protein. This table holds tens of thousands of distinct CDR3 sequences, 8% to 9% found once. Specimen: PBMCs. These receptors were taken from a woman aged 40-49 years in good health. The CDR3 runs from the conserved cysteine through the conserved F or W. D genes are given only for firm matches. Expanded clones are given a class, and other clones once, few, many or no size at all.

CDR3 length: 14
D gene: -
clone size: many
V gene: TRBV10-3
J gene: TRBJ2-2
CDR3 protein: CAITGDSNTGELFF
CDR3 DNA: TGTGCCATCACCGGCGACTCAAACACCGGGGAGCTGTTTTTT

CDR3 length: 14
D gene: -
clone size: many
V gene: TRBV7-2
J gene: TRBJ2-1
CDR3 protein: CASSLTRRYDEQFF
CDR3 DNA: TGTGCCAGCAGCTTAACTAGAAGGTACGATGAGCAGTTCTTC

CDR3 length: 13
D gene: -
clone size: many
V gene: TRBV5-1
J gene: TRBJ2-1
CDR3 protein: CASSYLTSNEQFF
CDR3 DNA: TGCGCCAGCAGCTACCTGACCAGCAATGAGCAGTTCTTC

CDR3 length: 14
D gene: -
clone size: many
V gene: TRBV5-1
J gene: TRBJ2-7
CDR3 protein: CASSLGGTTYEQYF
CDR3 DNA: TGCGCCAGCAGCTTGGGGGGCACCACCTACGAGCAGTACTTC

CDR3 length: 13
D gene: -
clone size: many
V gene: TRBV9
J gene: TRBJ1-2
CDR3 protein: CASSATGNYGYTF
CDR3 DNA: TGTGCCAGCAGCGCTACAGGGAACTATGGCTACACCTTC

CDR3 length: 13
D gene: -
clone size: many
V gene: TRBV12-5
J gene: TRBJ2-1
CDR3 protein: CASGLVLAREQFF
CDR3 DNA: TGTGCTAGTGGTTTGGTACTCGCTCGTGAGCAGTTCTTC

CDR3 length: 12
D gene: -
clone size: medium-sized
V gene: TRBV20-1
J gene: TRBJ1-1
CDR3 protein: CSAREGNTEAFF
CDR3 DNA: TGCAGTGCTAGAGAGGGGAACACTGAAGCTTTCTTT

CDR3 length: 14
D gene: TRBD2
clone size: many
V gene: TRBV18
J gene: TRBJ2-6
CDR3 protein: CASSPPTSGGVLTF
CDR3 DNA: TGTGCCAGCTCACCACCGACTAGCGGGGGCGTCCTGACTTTC

CDR3 length: 13
D gene: TRBD1
clone size: many
V gene: TRBV27
J gene: TRBJ2-5
CDR3 protein: CATGTGWKETQYF
CDR3 DNA: TGTGCCACCGGGACAGGGTGGAAAGAGACCCAGTACTTC

CDR3 length: 15
D gene: -
clone size: many
V gene: TRBV6-2/TRBV6-3
J gene: TRBJ2-2
CDR3 protein: CASSYSPTNTGELFF
CDR3 DNA: TGTGCCAGCAGTTACTCGCCCACGAACACCGGGGAGCTGTTTTTT

CDR3 length: 13
D gene: -
clone size: many
V gene: TRBV5-1
J gene: TRBJ1-2
CDR3 protein: CASSPLGEGGYTF
CDR3 DNA: TGCGCCAGCAGCCCTTTGGGGGAGGGAGGCTACACCTTC

CDR3 length: 15
D gene: -
clone size: many
V gene: TRBV27
J gene: TRBJ2-7
CDR3 protein: CASSLLAAGWHEQYF
CDR3 DNA: TGTGCCAGCAGTTTATTAGCGGCGGGGTGGCACGAGCAGTACTTC

CDR3 length: 13
D gene: -
clone size: many
V gene: TRBV20-1
J gene: TRBJ2-7
CDR3 protein: CSARDQRGYEQYF
CDR3 DNA: TGCAGTGCTAGAGATCAACGGGGGTACGAGCAGTACTTC

CDR3 length: 15
D gene: -
clone size: many
V gene: TRBV24-1
J gene: TRBJ2-5
CDR3 protein: CATSDAPDGLETQYF
CDR3 DNA: TGTGCCACCAGTGACGCCCCGGACGGGTTGGAGACCCAGTACTTC

CDR3 length: 15
D gene: -
clone size: many
V gene: TRBV12-3/TRBV12-4
J gene: TRBJ1-6
CDR3 protein: CASSLPGAGNSPLHF
CDR3 DNA: TGTGCCAGCAGCCTCCCGGGGGCGGGGAATTCACCCCTCCACTTT

CDR3 length: 11
D gene: -
clone size: -
V gene: TRBV2
J gene: TRBJ2-1
CDR3 protein: CASTPYNEQFF
CDR3 DNA: TGTGCCAGCACCCCCTACAATGAGCAGTTCTTC

CDR3 length: 15
D gene: -
clone size: many
V gene: TRBV4-2
J gene: TRBJ2-2
CDR3 protein: CASSPGEGRAGELFF
CDR3 DNA: TGTGCCAGCAGCCCGGGTGAGGGGCGCGCCGGGGAGCTGTTTTTT

CDR3 length: 13
D gene: -
clone size: -
V gene: TRBV6-5
J gene: TRBJ1-1
CDR3 protein: CASSYGGATEAFF
CDR3 DNA: TGTGCCAGCAGTTACGGGGGGGCCACTGAAGCTTTCTTT

CDR3 length: 17
D gene: -
clone size: many
V gene: TRBV6-2/TRBV6-3
J gene: TRBJ1-5
CDR3 protein: CASMAGWRLERNQPQHF
CDR3 DNA: TGTGCCAGCATGGCAGGGTGGCGGTTGGAGAGAAATCAGCCCCAGCATTTT

CDR3 length: 17
D gene: TRBD2
clone size: many
V gene: TRBV7-2
J gene: TRBJ2-5
CDR3 protein: CASSLVGGGLGSETQYF
CDR3 DNA: TGTGCCAGCAGCTTGGTGGGGGGGGGACTAGGCTCAGAGACCCAGTACTTC

CDR3 length: 14
D gene: -
clone size: many
V gene: TRBV5-1
J gene: TRBJ2-4
CDR3 protein: CASSLGQGENIQYF
CDR3 DNA: TGCGCCAGCAGCTTGGGGCAGGGAGAAAACATTCAGTACTTC

CDR3 length: 15
D gene: TRBD1
clone size: -
V gene: TRBV24-1
J gene: TRBJ2-3
CDR3 protein: CATSDRGQGTDTQYF
CDR3 DNA: TGTGCCACCAGTGATCGGGGACAGGGCACAGATACGCAGTATTTT

CDR3 length: 14
D gene: -
clone size: many
V gene: TRBV14
J gene: TRBJ1-2
CDR3 protein: CASSPPEGYYGYTF
CDR3 DNA: TGTGCCAGCAGCCCCCCCGAAGGGTACTATGGCTACACCTTC

CDR3 length: 13
D gene: TRBD1
clone size: many
V gene: TRBV6-4
J gene: TRBJ1-2
CDR3 protein: CASSPDRGRGYTF
CDR3 DNA: TGTGCCAGCAGCCCGGACAGGGGACGGGGCTACACCTTC

CDR3 length: 17
D gene: -
clone size: many
V gene: TRBV6-2/TRBV6-3
J gene: TRBJ2-7
CDR3 protein: CASSYVKKDLRSYEQYF
CDR3 DNA: TGTGCCAGCAGTTATGTGAAGAAGGACCTACGCTCCTACGAGCAGTACTTC

CDR3 length: 14
D gene: -
clone size: many
V gene: TRBV12-3/TRBV12-4
J gene: TRBJ2-4
CDR3 protein: CASKGGDTKNIQYF
CDR3 DNA: TGTGCCAGCAAGGGCGGGGACACCAAAAACATTCAGTACTTC

CDR3 length: 15
D gene: TRBD2
clone size: many
V gene: TRBV12-3/TRBV12-4
J gene: TRBJ2-1
CDR3 protein: CASRQTSGTYNEQFF
CDR3 DNA: TGTGCCAGCAGACAAACTAGCGGGACGTACAATGAGCAGTTCTTC

CDR3 length: 12
D gene: -
clone size: many
V gene: TRBV20-1
J gene: TRBJ2-2
CDR3 protein: CSARTLTGELFF
CDR3 DNA: TGCAGTGCCAGGACCCTCACCGGGGAGCTGTTTTTT

CDR3 length: 19
D gene: TRBD1
clone size: -
V gene: TRBV11-2
J gene: TRBJ2-2
CDR3 protein: CASSSRRKPGQGIPGELFF
CDR3 DNA: TGTGCCAGCAGCTCCCGCCGGAAACCGGGACAGGGGATCCCCGGGGAGCTGTTTTTT

CDR3 length: 12
D gene: -
clone size: -
V gene: TRBV30
J gene: TRBJ2-1
CDR3 protein: CAWAPWGDEQFF
CDR3 DNA: TGTGCCTGGGCTCCTTGGGGCGATGAGCAGTTCTTC

CDR3 length: 13
D gene: TRBD1
clone size: many
V gene: TRBV29-1
J gene: TRBJ2-1
CDR3 protein: CSTSDRAYNEQFF
CDR3 DNA: TGCAGCACATCGGACAGGGCCTACAATGAGCAGTTCTTC

CDR3 length: 18
D gene: TRBD2
clone size: many
V gene: TRBV20-1
J gene: TRBJ2-6
CDR3 protein: CSASLGETSGSGANVLTF
CDR3 DNA: TGCAGTGCTAGTCTGGGCGAGACTAGCGGCTCTGGGGCCAACGTCCTGACTTTC

CDR3 length: 15
D gene: -
clone size: many
V gene: TRBV20-1
J gene: TRBJ2-1
CDR3 protein: CSARGLRGSYNEQFF
CDR3 DNA: TGCAGTGCTAGAGGATTGAGGGGGTCCTACAATGAGCAGTTCTTC

CDR3 length: 15
D gene: -
clone size: many
V gene: TRBV9
J gene: TRBJ1-2
CDR3 protein: CASSGRDREGRGYTF
CDR3 DNA: TGTGCCAGCAGCGGAAGAGACCGGGAAGGACGTGGCTACACCTTC

CDR3 length: 15
D gene: TRBD2
clone size: many
V gene: TRBV6-1
J gene: TRBJ2-1
CDR3 protein: CASSAGLAGYNEQFF
CDR3 DNA: TGTGCCAGCAGTGCGGGCCTAGCGGGATACAATGAGCAGTTCTTC

CDR3 length: 16
D gene: -
clone size: many
V gene: TRBV7-9
J gene: TRBJ2-5
CDR3 protein: CASSQLQTGLLQTQYF
CDR3 DNA: TGTGCCAGCAGCCAACTACAGACGGGGCTCCTCCAGACCCAGTACTTC

CDR3 length: 15
D gene: TRBD1
clone size: many
V gene: TRBV14
J gene: TRBJ1-4
CDR3 protein: CASSHLGQGSGKLFF
CDR3 DNA: TGTGCCAGCAGCCATCTGGGACAGGGAAGTGGAAAACTGTTTTTT

CDR3 length: 14
D gene: -
clone size: many
V gene: TRBV7-2
J gene: TRBJ1-5
CDR3 protein: CASSLRPGYQPQHF
CDR3 DNA: TGTGCCAGCAGCTTAAGGCCCGGGTATCAGCCCCAGCATTTT

CDR3 length: 13
D gene: TRBD1
clone size: many
V gene: TRBV29-1
J gene: TRBJ1-2
CDR3 protein: CSVLTGGNYGYTF
CDR3 DNA: TGCAGCGTCCTTACAGGGGGTAACTATGGCTACACCTTC

CDR3 length: 14
D gene: TRBD1
clone size: many
V gene: TRBV29-1
J gene: TRBJ2-7
CDR3 protein: CSVGTGQGLDEQYF
CDR3 DNA: TGCAGCGTTGGGACGGGACAGGGACTTGACGAGCAGTACTTC

CDR3 length: 14
D gene: TRBD2
clone size: many
V gene: TRBV10-2
J gene: TRBJ2-2
CDR3 protein: CASREVGLPGELFF
CDR3 DNA: TGCGCCAGCAGGGAAGTGGGACTACCCGGGGAGCTGTTTTTT

CDR3 length: 12
D gene: -
clone size: many
V gene: TRBV5-1
J gene: TRBJ1-1
CDR3 protein: CASRTDNTEAFF
CDR3 DNA: TGCGCCAGCAGAACAGACAACACTGAAGCTTTCTTT